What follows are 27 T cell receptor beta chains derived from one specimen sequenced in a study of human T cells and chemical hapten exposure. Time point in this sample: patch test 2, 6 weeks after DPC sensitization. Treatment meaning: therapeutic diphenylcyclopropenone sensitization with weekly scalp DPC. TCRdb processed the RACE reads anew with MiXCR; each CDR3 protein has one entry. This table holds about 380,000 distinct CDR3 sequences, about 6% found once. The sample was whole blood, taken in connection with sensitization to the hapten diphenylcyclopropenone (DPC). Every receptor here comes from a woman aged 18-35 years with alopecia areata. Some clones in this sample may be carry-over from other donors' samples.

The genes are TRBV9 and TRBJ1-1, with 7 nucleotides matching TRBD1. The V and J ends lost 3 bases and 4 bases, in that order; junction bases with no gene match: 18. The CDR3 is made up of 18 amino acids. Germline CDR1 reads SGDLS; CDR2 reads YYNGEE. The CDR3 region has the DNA TGTGCCAGCAGCGGAAGCCGCGGGACAGTCCTCCTGGGCACTGAAGCTTTCTTT. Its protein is CASSGSRGTVLLGTEAFF.

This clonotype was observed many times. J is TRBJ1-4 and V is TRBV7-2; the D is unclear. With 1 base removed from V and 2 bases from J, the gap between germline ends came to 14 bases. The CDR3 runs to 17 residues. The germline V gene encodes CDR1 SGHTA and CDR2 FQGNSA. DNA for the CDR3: TGTGCCAGCAGCTTAGGGTTTGCATTTACGACTAATGAAAAACTGTTTTTT. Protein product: CASSLGFAFTTNEKLFF.

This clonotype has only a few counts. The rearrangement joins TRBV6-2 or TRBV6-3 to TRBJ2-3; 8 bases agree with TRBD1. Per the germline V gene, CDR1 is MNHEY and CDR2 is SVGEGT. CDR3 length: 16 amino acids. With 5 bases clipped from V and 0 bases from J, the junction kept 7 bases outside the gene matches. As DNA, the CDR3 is TGTGCCAGCAGTGGCCTACAGGGGGTTAGCACAGATACGCAGTATTTT. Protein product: CASSGLQGVSTDTQYF.

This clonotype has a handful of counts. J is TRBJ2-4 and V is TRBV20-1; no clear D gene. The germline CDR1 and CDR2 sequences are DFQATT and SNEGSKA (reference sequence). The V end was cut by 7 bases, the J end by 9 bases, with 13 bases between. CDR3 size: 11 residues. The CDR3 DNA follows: TGCAGTGTTCCAGTAGGCGGCATTCAGTACTTC. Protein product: CSVPVGGIQYF.

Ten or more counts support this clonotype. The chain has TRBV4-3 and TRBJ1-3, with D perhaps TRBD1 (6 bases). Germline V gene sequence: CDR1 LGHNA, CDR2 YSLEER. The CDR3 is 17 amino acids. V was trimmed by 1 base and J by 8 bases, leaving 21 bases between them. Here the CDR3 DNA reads TGCGCCAGCAGCCAAGGGGTCTGGGACATGGAGGGGGACACCATATATTTT. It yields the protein CASSQGVWDMEGDTIYF.

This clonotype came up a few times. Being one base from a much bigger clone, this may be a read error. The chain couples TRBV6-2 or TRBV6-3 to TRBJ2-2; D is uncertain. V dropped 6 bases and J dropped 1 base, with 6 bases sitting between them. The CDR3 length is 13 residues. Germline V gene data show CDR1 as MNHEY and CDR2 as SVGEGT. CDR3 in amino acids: CASRIGNTGELFF. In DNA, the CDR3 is TGTGCCAGCAGAATCGGGAACACCGGGGAGCTGTTTTTT.

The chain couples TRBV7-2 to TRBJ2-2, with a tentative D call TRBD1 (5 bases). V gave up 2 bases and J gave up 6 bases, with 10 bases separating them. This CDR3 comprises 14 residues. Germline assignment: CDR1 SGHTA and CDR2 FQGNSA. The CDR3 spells CASSLNRLSGELFF. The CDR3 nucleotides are TGTGCCAGCAGCTTAAACAGGCTGTCCGGGGAGCTGTTTTTT. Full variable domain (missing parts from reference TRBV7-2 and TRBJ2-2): GAGVSQSPSNKVTEKGKDVELRCDPISGHTALYWYRQSLGQGLEFLIYFQGNSAPDKSGLPSDRFSAERTGGSVSTLTIQRTQQEDSAVYLCASSLNRLSGELFFGEGSRLTVL.

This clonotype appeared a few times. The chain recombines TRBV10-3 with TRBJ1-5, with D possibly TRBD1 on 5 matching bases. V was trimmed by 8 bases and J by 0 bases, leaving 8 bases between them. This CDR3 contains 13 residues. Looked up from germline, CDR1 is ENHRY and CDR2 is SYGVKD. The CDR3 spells CAIARDSNQPQHF. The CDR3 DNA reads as TGTGCCATCGCCAGGGATAGCAATCAGCCCCAGCATTTT.

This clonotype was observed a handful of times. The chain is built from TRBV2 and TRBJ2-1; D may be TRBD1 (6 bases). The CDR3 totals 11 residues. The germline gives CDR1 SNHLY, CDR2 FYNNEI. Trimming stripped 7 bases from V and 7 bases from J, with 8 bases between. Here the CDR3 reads CASTRGNEQFF. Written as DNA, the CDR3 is TGTGCCAGCACTAGGGGGAATGAGCAGTTCTTC.

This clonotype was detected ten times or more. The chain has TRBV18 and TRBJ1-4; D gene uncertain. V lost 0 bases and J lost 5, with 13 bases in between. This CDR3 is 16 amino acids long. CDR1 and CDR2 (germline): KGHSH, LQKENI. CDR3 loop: CASSPPVRTLNEKLFF. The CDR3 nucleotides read TGTGCCAGCTCACCACCGGTACGGACTCTAAATGAAAAACTGTTTTTT.

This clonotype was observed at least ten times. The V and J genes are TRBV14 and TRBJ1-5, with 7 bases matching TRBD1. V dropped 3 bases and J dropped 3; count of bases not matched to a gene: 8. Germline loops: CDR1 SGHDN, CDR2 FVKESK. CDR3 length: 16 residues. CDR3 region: CASSHFRDSSNQPQHF. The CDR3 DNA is TGTGCCAGCAGCCACTTCAGGGACAGCTCCAATCAGCCCCAGCATTTT.

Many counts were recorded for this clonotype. In nucleotides, the CDR3 is TGTGCCAGCAGGAAGGGGTCAGGGTCTGCGTTATTGGGCTACACCTTC. This gives the protein CASRKGSGSALLGYTF. The genes are TRBV6-1 and TRBJ1-2; a possible D gene is TRBD1 (5 bases). This CDR3 region has 16 residues. CDR1 MNHNS and CDR2 SASEGT come from the germline V gene. The V gene lost 6 bases and the J gene lost 8 bases, with 25 bases spanning the gap.

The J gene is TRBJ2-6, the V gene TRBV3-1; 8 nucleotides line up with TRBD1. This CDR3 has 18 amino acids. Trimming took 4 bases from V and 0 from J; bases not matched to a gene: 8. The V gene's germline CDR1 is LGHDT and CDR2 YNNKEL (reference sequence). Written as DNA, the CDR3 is TGTGCCAGCAGCCCCCGGACAGGGACCATCTCTGGGGCCAACGTCCTGACTTTC. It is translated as CASSPRTGTISGANVLTF.

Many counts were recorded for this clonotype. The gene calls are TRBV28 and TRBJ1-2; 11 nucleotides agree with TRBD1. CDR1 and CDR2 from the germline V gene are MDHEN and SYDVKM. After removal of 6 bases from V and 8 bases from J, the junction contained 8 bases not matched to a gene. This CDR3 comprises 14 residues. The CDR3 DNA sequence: TGTGCCAGCAGCCCTGGACAGGGGGCAAGCGGCTACACCTTC. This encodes CASSPGQGASGYTF.

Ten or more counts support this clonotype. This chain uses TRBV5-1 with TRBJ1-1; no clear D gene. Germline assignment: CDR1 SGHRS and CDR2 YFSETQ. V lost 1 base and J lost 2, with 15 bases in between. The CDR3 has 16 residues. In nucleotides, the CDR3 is TGCGCCAGCAGCTTGTGGGAATCAAGGTTAAACACTGAAGCTTTCTTT. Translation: CASSLWESRLNTEAFF.

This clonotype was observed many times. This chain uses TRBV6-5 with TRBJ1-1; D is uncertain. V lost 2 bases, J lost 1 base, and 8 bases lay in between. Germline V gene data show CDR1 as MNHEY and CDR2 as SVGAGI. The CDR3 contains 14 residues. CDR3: CASSYAGENTEAFF. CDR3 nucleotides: TGTGCCAGCAGTTACGCTGGGGAGAACACTGAAGCTTTCTTT.

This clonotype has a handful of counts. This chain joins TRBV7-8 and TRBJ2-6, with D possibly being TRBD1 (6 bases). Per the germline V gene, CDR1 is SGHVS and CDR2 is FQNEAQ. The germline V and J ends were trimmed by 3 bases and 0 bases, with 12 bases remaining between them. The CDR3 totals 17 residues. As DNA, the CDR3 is TGTGCCAGCAGCTTTACGACAGGTTTCTCTGGGGCCAACGTCCTGACTTTC. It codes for CASSFTTGFSGANVLTF.

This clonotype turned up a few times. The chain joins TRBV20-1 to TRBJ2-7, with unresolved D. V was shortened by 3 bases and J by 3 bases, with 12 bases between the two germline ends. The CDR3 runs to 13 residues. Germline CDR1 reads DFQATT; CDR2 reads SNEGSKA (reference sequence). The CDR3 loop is CSAREIMGYEQYF. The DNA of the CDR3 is TGCAGTGCTAGGGAGATCATGGGCTACGAGCAGTACTTC.

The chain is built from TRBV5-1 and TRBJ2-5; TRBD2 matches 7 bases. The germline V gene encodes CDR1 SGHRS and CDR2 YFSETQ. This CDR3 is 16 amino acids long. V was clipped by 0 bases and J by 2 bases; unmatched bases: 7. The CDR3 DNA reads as TGCGCCAGCAGCTTGGTACTATTGCGGGGGCAAGAGACCCAGTACTTC. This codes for CASSLVLLRGQETQYF. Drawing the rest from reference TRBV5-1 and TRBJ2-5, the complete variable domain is KAGVTQTPRYLIKTRGQQVTLSCSPISGHRSVSWYQQTPGQGLQFLFEYFSETQRNKGNFPGRFSGRQFSNSRSEMNVSTLELGDSALYLCASSLVLLRGQETQYFGPGTRLLVL.

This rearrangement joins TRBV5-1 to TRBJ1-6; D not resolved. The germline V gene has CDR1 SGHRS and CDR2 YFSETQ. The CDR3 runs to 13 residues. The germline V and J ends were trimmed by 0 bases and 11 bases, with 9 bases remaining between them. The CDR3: CASSLGAEPPLHF. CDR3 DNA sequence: TGCGCCAGCAGCTTGGGGGCTGAGCCACCCCTCCACTTT. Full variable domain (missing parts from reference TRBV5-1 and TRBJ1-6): KAGVTQTPRYLIKTRGQQVTLSCSPISGHRSVSWYQQTPGQGLQFLFEYFSETQRNKGNFPGRFSGRQFSNSRSEMNVSTLELGDSALYLCASSLGAEPPLHFGNGTRLTVT.

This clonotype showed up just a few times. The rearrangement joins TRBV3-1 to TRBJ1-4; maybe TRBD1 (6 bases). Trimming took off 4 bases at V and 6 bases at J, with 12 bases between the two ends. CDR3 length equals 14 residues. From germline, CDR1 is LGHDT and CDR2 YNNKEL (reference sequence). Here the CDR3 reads CASSPRDIDEKLFF. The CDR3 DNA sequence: TGTGCCAGCAGCCCCCGGGACATAGATGAAAAACTGTTTTTT. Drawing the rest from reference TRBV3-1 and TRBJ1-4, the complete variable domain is DTAVSQTPKYLVTQMGNDKSIKCEQNLGHDTMYWYKQDSKKFLKIMFSYNNKELIINETVPNRFSPKSPDKAHLNLHINSLELGDSAVYFCASSPRDIDEKLFFGSGTQLSVL.

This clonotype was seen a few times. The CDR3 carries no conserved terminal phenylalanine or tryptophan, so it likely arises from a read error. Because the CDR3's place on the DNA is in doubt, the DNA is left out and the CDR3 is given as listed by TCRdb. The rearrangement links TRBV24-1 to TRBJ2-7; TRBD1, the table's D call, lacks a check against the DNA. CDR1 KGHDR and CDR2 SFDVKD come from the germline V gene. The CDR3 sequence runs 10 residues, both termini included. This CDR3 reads CAATGRRQGI.

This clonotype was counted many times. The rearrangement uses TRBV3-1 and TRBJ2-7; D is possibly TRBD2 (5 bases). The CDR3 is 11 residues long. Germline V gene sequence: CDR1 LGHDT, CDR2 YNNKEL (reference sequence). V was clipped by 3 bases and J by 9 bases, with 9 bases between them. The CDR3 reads CASSHRRRQYF. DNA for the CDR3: TGTGCCAGCAGCCATCGGAGGCGGCAGTACTTC.

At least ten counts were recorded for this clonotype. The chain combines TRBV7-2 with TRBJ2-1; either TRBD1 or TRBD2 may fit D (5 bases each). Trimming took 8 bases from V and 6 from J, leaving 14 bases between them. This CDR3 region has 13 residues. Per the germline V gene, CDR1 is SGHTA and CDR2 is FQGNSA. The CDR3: CASSVRGANEQFF. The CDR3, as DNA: TGTGCCAGCTCAGTCCGAGGGGCCAATGAGCAGTTCTTC.

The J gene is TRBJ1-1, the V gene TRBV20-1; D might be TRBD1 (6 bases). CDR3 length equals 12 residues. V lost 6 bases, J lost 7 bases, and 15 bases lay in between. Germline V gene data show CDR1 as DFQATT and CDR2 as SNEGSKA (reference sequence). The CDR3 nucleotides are TGCAGTGCGGATGAAAGGGGGGATGAAGCTTTCTTT. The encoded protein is CSADERGDEAFF.

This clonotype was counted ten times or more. This chain's CDR3 is CAISDLGQRTEAFF. CDR3 bases: TGTGCCATCAGTGATTTAGGACAAAGGACTGAAGCTTTCTTT. The chain joins TRBV10-3 to TRBJ1-1; TRBD1 might be the D (5 bases). Germline CDR1 is ENHRY and CDR2 is SYGVKD. Trimming removed 3 bases from V and 5 bases from J, with 13 bases in between. This CDR3 comprises 14 residues.

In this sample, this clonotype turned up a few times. CDR3 amino acids: CASSFEQVSTDTQYF. The CDR3 nucleotides read TGTGCCAGCAGTTTCGAGCAGGTCAGCACAGATACGCAGTATTTT. V and J are TRBV27 and TRBJ2-3; D unclear. Trimming stripped 3 bases from V and 0 bases from J, with 10 bases between. Germline V gene sequence: CDR1 MNHEY, CDR2 SMNVEV (reference sequence). CDR3 length equals 15 residues.